These T cell receptor beta chains were read from a single sample in a study of blood T cell repertoires in COVID-19. Assay: immunoSEQ multiplex PCR; the TCRdb copy retains only in-frame clones and omits some. The data contain hundreds of thousands of clones, about 90% of them singletons. Sequenced input: PBMCs or T cells enriched from blood (not recorded which). These receptors all come from a young woman with acute COVID-19. Both conserved end residues are part of each CDR3. Each record gives: D gene, J gene, clone size, V gene, CDR3 protein, CDR3 DNA. D genes are given only for firm matches. Clone size appears in some rows only: once, few, many, or a class for an expanded clone.

>TRBD1|TRBJ1-2|.|TRBV6-5
CASSSQGADYGYTF
TGTGCCAGCAGTTCGCAGGGGGCGGACTATGGCTACACCTTC
>.|TRBJ2-7|once|TRBV19
CASSIDPLAPYYEQYF
TGTGCCAGTAGTATAGATCCGCTAGCGCCCTACTACGAGCAGTACTTC
>.|TRBJ1-3|.|TRBV4-1
CASSQGGRGMGNTIYF
TGCGCCAGCAGCCAAGGGGGAAGAGGGATGGGAAACACCATATATTTT
>TRBD2|TRBJ2-7|.|TRBV7-2
CASSSRLAATYEQYF
TGTGCCAGCAGCTCCAGACTAGCGGCCACCTACGAGCAGTACTTC
>TRBD2|TRBJ2-7|.|TRBV15
CATSREGLAGGLSYEQYF
TGTGCCACCAGCAGAGAAGGACTAGCGGGAGGCTTATCCTACGAGCAGTACTTC
>.|TRBJ1-2|.|TRBV5-1
CASQPTGNGYYGYTF
TGCGCCAGCCAACCCACAGGCAATGGGTACTATGGCTACACCTTC
>TRBD2|TRBJ2-7|few|TRBV3-1/TRBV3-2
CASSQQTGGEQYF
TGTGCCAGCAGCCAACAAACGGGGGGCGAGCAGTACTTC
>.|TRBJ2-2|.|TRBV11-2
CASSLVQAGGELFF
TGTGCCAGCAGCTTAGTACAGGCTGGGGGGGAGCTGTTTTTT
>TRBD2|TRBJ2-1|.|TRBV5-4
CASSLELAATLDEQFF
TGTGCCAGCAGCTTGGAACTAGCGGCAACTCTAGATGAGCAGTTCTTC
>TRBD1|TRBJ1-2|.|TRBV2
CASSRDRGSGGYTF
TGTGCCAGCAGCCGGGACAGGGGTTCAGGTGGCTACACCTTC
>TRBD1|TRBJ1-5|.|TRBV28
CASSRTGVDQPQHF
TGTGCCAGCAGTCGGACAGGGGTCGATCAGCCCCAGCATTTT
>TRBD1|TRBJ2-1|.|TRBV2
CASSPLGQSYNEQFF
TGTGCCAGCAGTCCATTGGGACAGAGCTACAATGAGCAGTTCTTC
>.|TRBJ1-5|.|TRBV5-1
CASSLAGVSHQPQHF
TGCGCCAGCAGCTTGGCCGGAGTCTCTCATCAGCCCCAGCATTTT
>TRBD1|TRBJ2-7|.|TRBV28
CASSLLRTGGGYEQYF
TGTGCCAGCAGTTTATTGCGGACAGGGGGAGGCTACGAGCAGTACTTC
>TRBD2|TRBJ2-3|.|TRBV30
CACSTELGLAGGADTQYF
TGTGCCTGCTCAACGGAACTCGGACTAGCGGGAGGTGCAGATACGCAGTATTTT
>TRBD1|TRBJ1-6|.|TRBV14
CASSQDQTGRNSPLHF
TGTGCCAGCAGCCAGGATCAGACAGGGAGGAATTCACCCCTCCACTTT
>.|TRBJ2-7|.|TRBV3-1/TRBV3-2
CASRKAGADYEQYF
TGTGCCAGCAGAAAAGCCGGAGCGGACTACGAGCAGTACTTC
>.|TRBJ1-2|.|TRBV18
CASSPSVPWPYGYTF
TGTGCCAGCTCACCCTCTGTCCCCTGGCCCTATGGCTACACCTTC
>.|TRBJ2-7|.|TRBV7-6
CASSLDDRAYEQYF
TGTGCCAGCAGCTTAGACGACAGAGCCTACGAGCAGTACTTC
>.|TRBJ1-1|.|TRBV29-1
CSVRDLEAFF
TGCAGCGTCCGGGACTTGGAAGCTTTCTTT
>TRBD1|TRBJ2-7|.|TRBV6-5
CASRSDRVTYEQYF
TGTGCCAGCAGATCGGACAGGGTAACCTACGAGCAGTACTTC
>TRBD1|TRBJ1-4|.|TRBV4-1
CASSQPTGGLEKLFF
TGCGCCAGCAGCCAACCGACAGGGGGTCTCGAAAAACTGTTTTTT
>TRBD1|TRBJ2-7|.|TRBV6-5
CASSPGGTGQNEQYF
TGTGCCAGCAGTCCAGGGGGGACAGGGCAAAACGAGCAGTACTTC
>.|TRBJ2-5|once|TRBV9
CASTRDDRETQYF
TGTGCCAGCACCCGGGACGACAGGGAGACCCAGTACTTC
>TRBD1|TRBJ2-7|.|TRBV6-5
CASRDRGQSSYEQYF
TGTGCCAGCAGGGACAGGGGTCAATCCTCCTACGAGCAGTACTTC
>TRBD2|TRBJ2-1|.|TRBV5-1
CASSLVSSGTPHEQFF
TGCGCCAGCAGCTTGGTGTCTAGCGGTACACCCCATGAGCAGTTCTTC
>.|TRBJ2-5|.|TRBV5-1
CASSFTGLRAETQYF
TGCGCCAGCAGCTTTACAGGGTTGAGGGCCGAGACCCAGTACTTC
>.|TRBJ1-5|once|TRBV6-5
CASSLTAPPHQPQHF
TGTGCCAGCAGTCTGACAGCTCCCCCGCATCAGCCCCAGCATTTT
>TRBD2|TRBJ2-7|.|TRBV9
CASSPQFSGRAGEQYF
TGTGCCAGCAGCCCTCAGTTTAGCGGGAGGGCAGGCGAGCAGTACTTC
>TRBD2|TRBJ2-7|.|TRBV9
CASSVAGTSSYEQYF
TGTGCCAGCAGCGTCGCCGGGACTAGCTCCTACGAGCAGTACTTC
>TRBD2|TRBJ2-7|.|TRBV15
CATSSRAGPSYEQYF
TGTGCCACCAGCAGCAGAGCGGGACCTTCCTACGAGCAGTACTTC
>.|TRBJ2-7|.|TRBV3-1/TRBV3-2
CASSQAQYEQYF
TGTGCCAGCAGCCAAGCCCAGTACGAGCAGTACTTC
>.|TRBJ1-4|.|TRBV6-5
CASSYHIGEANEKLFF
TGTGCCAGCAGTTACCATATCGGGGAAGCTAATGAAAAACTGTTTTTT
>TRBD1|TRBJ2-4|.|TRBV28
CASSYQTGTGDKNIQYF
TGTGCCAGCAGCTACCAAACCGGGACAGGGGACAAAAACATTCAGTACTTC
>.|TRBJ1-2|once|TRBV6-5
CASSYVRGLNYGYTF
TGTGCCAGCAGTTACGTTCGGGGTCTGAACTATGGCTACACCTTC
>.|TRBJ2-3|.|TRBV10-1
CASSDGGGRTDTQYF
TGCGCCAGCAGTGACGGCGGAGGGAGAACAGATACGCAGTATTTT
>TRBD1|TRBJ2-1|.|TRBV29-1
CSVSPATGGNEQFF
TGCAGCGTTTCCCCAGCCACAGGGGGGAATGAGCAGTTCTTC
>TRBD1|TRBJ1-2|few|TRBV6-2/TRBV6-3
CASSRTGINYGYTF
TGTGCCAGCAGTCGGACAGGGATTAACTATGGCTACACCTTC
>.|TRBJ2-3|once|TRBV4-1
CASSLGGQTDTQYF
TGCGCCAGCAGCCTAGGGGGACAAACAGATACGCAGTATTTT
>.|TRBJ1-1|.|TRBV5-1
CASSLRDSMNTEAFF
TGCGCCAGCAGCTTGAGGGACTCCATGAACACTGAAGCTTTCTTT
>.|TRBJ2-1|.|TRBV18
CASSPLTGRDRYNEQFF
TGTGCCAGCTCACCATTAACCGGGCGGGATCGGTACAATGAGCAGTTCTTC
>.|TRBJ1-1|once|TRBV5-1
CACWNPDRNTEAFF
TGCGCCTGTTGGAATCCGGACAGGAACACTGAAGCTTTCTTT
>.|TRBJ2-7|.|TRBV7-2
CASSPSRGSYEQYF
TGTGCCAGCAGCCCCAGCCGAGGATCCTACGAGCAGTACTTC
>.|TRBJ2-2|.|TRBV19
CASSIVSEGTANTGELFF
TGTGCCAGTAGTATTGTATCGGAGGGTACAGCGAACACCGGGGAGCTGTTTTTT
>TRBD1|TRBJ2-1|.|TRBV27
CASSLSPGQGRVEQFF
TGTGCCAGCAGTTTATCACCGGGACAGGGCAGGGTTGAGCAGTTCTTC
>.|TRBJ1-2|.|TRBV19
CASNLGRGAGYTF
TGTGCCAGTAATCTGGGCAGGGGAGCCGGCTACACCTTC
>.|TRBJ1-1|.|TRBV7-2
CASSSDRLGDTEAFF
TGTGCCAGCAGCTCCGACAGGCTGGGCGACACTGAAGCTTTCTTT
>TRBD2|TRBJ2-3|.|TRBV7-8
CASSLAFTGTSGSTDTQYF
TGTGCCAGCAGCTTAGCCTTCACCGGGACTAGCGGGAGCACAGATACGCAGTATTTT
>TRBD2|TRBJ2-3|.|TRBV11-3
CASSLGGTSGTTDTQYF
TGTGCCAGCAGCTTAGGTGGGACTAGCGGGACAACAGATACGCAGTATTTT
>.|TRBJ2-7|few|TRBV7-2
CASSLVGDTSYEQYF
TGTGCCAGCAGCTTAGTTGGGGACACCTCCTACGAGCAGTACTTC
>.|TRBJ1-2|once|TRBV14
CASSRDSPGDYGYTF
TGTGCCAGCAGCCGAGACAGCCCCGGGGACTATGGCTACACCTTC
>TRBD2|TRBJ2-5|.|TRBV27
CASRTGSGKETQYF
TGTGCCAGCAGGACCGGGAGCGGGAAAGAGACCCAGTACTTC
>TRBD2|TRBJ2-7|.|TRBV5-1
CASSPGRATSGLSYEQYF
TGCGCCAGCAGCCCGGGACGGGCGACTAGCGGGCTCTCCTACGAGCAGTACTTC
>.|TRBJ1-4|.|TRBV2
CASSEDIGSTNEKLFF
TGTGCCAGCAGTGAGGACATTGGTTCAACTAATGAAAAACTGTTTTTT
>TRBD2|TRBJ2-2|.|TRBV12-3/TRBV12-4
CATQRDRTGELFF
TGTGCCACCCAGCGGGACCGCACCGGGGAGCTGTTTTTT
>.|TRBJ1-2|.|TRBV30
CAWSGGRGYTF
TGTGCCTGGAGTGGCGGTCGGGGCTACACCTTC
>.|TRBJ1-4|.|TRBV4-1
CASSQPRETNEKLFF
TGCGCCAGCAGCCAACCCAGGGAAACTAATGAAAAACTGTTTTTT
>TRBD1|TRBJ2-3|.|TRBV27
CASSLRQGADTQYF
TGTGCCAGCAGTCTCCGACAGGGGGCAGATACGCAGTATTTT
>.|TRBJ1-2|.|TRBV5-4
CASSLADSSTYGYTF
TGTGCCAGCAGCCTCGCGGACAGCTCTACTTATGGCTACACCTTC